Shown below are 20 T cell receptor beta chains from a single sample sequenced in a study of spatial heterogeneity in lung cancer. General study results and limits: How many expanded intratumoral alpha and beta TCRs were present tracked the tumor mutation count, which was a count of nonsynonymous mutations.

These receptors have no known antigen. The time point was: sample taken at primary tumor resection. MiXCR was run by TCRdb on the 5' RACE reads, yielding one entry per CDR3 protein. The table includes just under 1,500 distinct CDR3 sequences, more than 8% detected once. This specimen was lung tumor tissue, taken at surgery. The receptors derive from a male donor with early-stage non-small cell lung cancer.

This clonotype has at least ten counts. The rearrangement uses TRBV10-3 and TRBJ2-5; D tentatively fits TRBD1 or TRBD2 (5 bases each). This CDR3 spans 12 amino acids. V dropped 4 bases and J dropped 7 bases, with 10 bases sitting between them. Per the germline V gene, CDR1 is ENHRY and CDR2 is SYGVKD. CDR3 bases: TGTGCCATCAGTGGGGACCCCGGGACCCAGTACTTC. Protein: CAISGDPGTQYF.

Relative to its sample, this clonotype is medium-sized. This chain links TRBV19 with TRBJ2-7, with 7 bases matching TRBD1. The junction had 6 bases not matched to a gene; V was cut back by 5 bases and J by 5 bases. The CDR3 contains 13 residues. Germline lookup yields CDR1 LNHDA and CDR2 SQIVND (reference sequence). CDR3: CASSRQGNDEQYF. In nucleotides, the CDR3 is TGTGCCAGTAGTCGACAGGGAAATGACGAGCAGTACTTC.

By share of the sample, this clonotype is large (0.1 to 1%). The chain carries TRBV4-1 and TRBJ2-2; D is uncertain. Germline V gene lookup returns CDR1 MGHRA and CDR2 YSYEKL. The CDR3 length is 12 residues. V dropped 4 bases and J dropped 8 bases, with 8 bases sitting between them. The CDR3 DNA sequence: TGCGCCAGCAGCCCCCCGACTGGGGAGCTGTTTTTT. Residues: CASSPPTGELFF.

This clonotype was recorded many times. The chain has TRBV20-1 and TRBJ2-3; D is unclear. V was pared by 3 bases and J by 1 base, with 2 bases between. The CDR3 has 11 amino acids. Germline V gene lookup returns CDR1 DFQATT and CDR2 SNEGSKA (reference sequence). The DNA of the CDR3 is TGCAGTGCTAGTGGCACAGATACGCAGTATTTT. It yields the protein CSASGTDTQYF.

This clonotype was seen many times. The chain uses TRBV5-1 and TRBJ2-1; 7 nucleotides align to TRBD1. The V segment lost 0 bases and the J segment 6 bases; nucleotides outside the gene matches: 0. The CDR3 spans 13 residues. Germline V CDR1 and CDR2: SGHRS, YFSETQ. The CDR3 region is CASSLAGGNEQFF. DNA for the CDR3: TGCGCCAGCAGCTTGGCAGGGGGCAATGAGCAGTTCTTC.

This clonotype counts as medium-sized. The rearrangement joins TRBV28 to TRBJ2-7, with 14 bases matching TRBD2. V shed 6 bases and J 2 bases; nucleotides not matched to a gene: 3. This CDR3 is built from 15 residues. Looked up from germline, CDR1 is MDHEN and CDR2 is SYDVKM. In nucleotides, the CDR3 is TGTGCCAGCAGGCAGACTAGCGGGAGGGCCTACGAGCAGTACTTC. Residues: CASRQTSGRAYEQYF. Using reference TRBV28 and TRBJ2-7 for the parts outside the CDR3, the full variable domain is DVKVTQSSRYLVKRTGEKVFLECVQDMDHENMFWYRQDPGLGLRLIYFSYDVKMKEKGDIPEGYSVSREKKERFSLILESASTNQTSMYLCASRQTSGRAYEQYFGPGTRLTVT.

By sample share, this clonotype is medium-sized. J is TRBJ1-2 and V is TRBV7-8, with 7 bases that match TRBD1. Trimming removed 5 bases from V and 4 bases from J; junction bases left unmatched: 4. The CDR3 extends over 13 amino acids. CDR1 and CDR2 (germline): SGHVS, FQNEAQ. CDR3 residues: CASSPGGFYGYTF. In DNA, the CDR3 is TGTGCCAGCAGCCCAGGGGGTTTCTATGGCTACACCTTC. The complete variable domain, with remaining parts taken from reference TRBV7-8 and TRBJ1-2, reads GAGVSQSPRYKVAKRGQDVALRCDPISGHVSLFWYQQALGQGPEFLTYFQNEAQLDKSGLPSDRFFAERPEGSVSTLKIQRTQQEDSAVYLCASSPGGFYGYTFGSGTRLTVV.

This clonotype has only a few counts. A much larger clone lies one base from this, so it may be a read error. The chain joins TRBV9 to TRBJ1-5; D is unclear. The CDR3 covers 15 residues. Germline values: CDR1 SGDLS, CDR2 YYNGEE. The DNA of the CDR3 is TGTGCCAGCAGCGTAGGGATGGGTGGCAATCGGCCCCAGCATTTT. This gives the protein CASSVGMGGNRPQHF.

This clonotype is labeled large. As DNA, the CDR3 is TGCGCCAGCAGCTTGGCCATCGGAGACAGCGTTAGCTCTGGGGCCAACGTCCTGACTTTC. Protein: CASSLAIGDSVSSGANVLTF. V gene TRBV5-1 combines with J gene TRBJ2-6; the D gene is possibly TRBD1 (5 bases). V gave up 0 bases and J gave up 0 bases, with 19 bases separating them. This CDR3 is 20 amino acids long. In germline, CDR1 is SGHRS, CDR2 YFSETQ. The whole variable domain, filled in from reference TRBV5-1 and TRBJ2-6, reads KAGVTQTPRYLIKTRGQQVTLSCSPISGHRSVSWYQQTPGQGLQFLFEYFSETQRNKGNFPGRFSGRQFSNSRSEMNVSTLELGDSALYLCASSLAIGDSVSSGANVLTFGAGSRLTVL.

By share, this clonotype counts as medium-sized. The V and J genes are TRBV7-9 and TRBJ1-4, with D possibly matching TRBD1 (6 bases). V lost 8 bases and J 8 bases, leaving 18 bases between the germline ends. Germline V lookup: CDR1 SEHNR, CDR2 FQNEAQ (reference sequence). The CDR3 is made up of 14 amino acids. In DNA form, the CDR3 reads TGTGCCAGCTCGATGATCGGGGGCAGGGAAAAACTGTTTTTT. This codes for CASSMIGGREKLFF.

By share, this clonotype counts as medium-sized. CDR3 amino acids: CASSDYSSSGANVLTF. The CDR3 nucleotides are TGTGCCAGTTCGGACTATTCGAGCTCTGGGGCCAACGTCCTGACTTTC. The chain links TRBV19 to TRBJ2-6; the D gene is possibly TRBD2 (6 bases). Germline V CDR1 and CDR2: LNHDA, SQIVND (reference sequence). This CDR3 comprises 16 residues. Trimming took 8 bases from V and 0 from J, leaving 14 bases between them.

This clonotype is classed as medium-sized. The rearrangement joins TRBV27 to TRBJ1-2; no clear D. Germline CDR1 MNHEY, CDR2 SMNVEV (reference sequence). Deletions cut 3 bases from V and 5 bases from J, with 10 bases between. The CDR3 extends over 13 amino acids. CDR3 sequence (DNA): TGTGCCAGCAGTTTTGTGGGAGGGTATGGCTACACCTTC. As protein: CASSFVGGYGYTF.

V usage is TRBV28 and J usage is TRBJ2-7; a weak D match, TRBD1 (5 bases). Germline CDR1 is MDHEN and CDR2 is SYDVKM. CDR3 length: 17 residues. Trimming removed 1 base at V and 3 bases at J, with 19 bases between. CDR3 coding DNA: TGTGCCAGCAGTTTATTGGACGACAGAGATTTCCACTACGAGCAGTACTTC. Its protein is CASSLLDDRDFHYEQYF.

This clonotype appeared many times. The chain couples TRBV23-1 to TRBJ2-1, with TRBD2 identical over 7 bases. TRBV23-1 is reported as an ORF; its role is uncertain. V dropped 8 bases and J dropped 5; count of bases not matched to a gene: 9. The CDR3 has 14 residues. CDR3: CASGGGEENNEQFF. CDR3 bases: TGCGCCAGCGGGGGGGGAGAGGAAAACAATGAGCAGTTCTTC.

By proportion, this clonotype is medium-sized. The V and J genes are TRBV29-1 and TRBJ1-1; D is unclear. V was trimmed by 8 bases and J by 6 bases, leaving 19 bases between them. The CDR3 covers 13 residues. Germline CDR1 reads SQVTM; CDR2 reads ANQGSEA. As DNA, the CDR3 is TGCAGCTCTGCCGCGAATAACCCAGCTGAAGCTTTCTTT. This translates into CSSAANNPAEAFF.

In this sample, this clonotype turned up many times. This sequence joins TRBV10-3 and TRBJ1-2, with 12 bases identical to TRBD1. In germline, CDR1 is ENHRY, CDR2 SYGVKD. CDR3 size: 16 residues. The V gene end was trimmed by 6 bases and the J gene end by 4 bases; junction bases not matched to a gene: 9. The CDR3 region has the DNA TGTGCCATCAGACCGGGACAGGGGGCGTTCTCCTATGGCTACACCTTC. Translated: CAIRPGQGAFSYGYTF.

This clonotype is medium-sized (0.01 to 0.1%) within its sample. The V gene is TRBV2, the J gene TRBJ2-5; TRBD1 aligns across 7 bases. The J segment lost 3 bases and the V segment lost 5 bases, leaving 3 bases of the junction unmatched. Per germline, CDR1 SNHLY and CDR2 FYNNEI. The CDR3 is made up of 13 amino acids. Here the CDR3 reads CASSLTGKETQYF. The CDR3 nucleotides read TGTGCCAGCAGTTTGACAGGGAAAGAGACCCAGTACTTC.

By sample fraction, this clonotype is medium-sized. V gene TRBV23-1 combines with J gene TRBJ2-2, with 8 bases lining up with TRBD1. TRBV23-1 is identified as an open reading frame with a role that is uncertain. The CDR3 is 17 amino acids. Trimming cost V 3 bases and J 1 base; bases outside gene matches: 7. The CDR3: CASSHPGQGRNTGELFF. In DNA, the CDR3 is TGCGCCAGCAGTCATCCCGGACAGGGAAGGAACACCGGGGAGCTGTTTTTT.

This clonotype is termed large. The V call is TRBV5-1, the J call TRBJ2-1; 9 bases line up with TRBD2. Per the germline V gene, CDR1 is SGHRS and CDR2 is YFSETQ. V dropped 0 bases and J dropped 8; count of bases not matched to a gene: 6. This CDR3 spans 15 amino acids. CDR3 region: CASSLGLAGVDEQFF. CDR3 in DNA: TGCGCCAGCAGCTTGGGGTTAGCGGGAGTGGATGAGCAGTTCTTC.

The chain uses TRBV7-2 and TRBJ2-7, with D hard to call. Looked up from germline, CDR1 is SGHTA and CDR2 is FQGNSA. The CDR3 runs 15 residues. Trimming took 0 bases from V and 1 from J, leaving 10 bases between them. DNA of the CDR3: TGTGCCAGCAGCTTAGCGATTTCGGGTTCCTACGAGCAGTACTTC. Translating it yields CASSLAISGSYEQYF.